Sequencing of this T cell receptor beta chain was carried out in a study of blood T cells in healthy people across ages. The second PCR ran about 6 to 12 cycles with a sample-barcoded 5' primer and J-beta primers. TCRdb analysed the 5' RACE reads with MiXCR anew, one entry per CDR3 protein. The sample yields some 760,000 distinct CDR3 sequences, 20% to 25% seen once. Study findings and constraints: Fewer expanded clones and more diversity marked long-lived versus aged donors. Researchers report that TCR beta diversity correlated strongly with naive T cell percentage.

A word on this clonotype: The antigen remains unidentified.

The CDR3 covers 14 residues. From germline, CDR1 is DFQATT and CDR2 SNEGSKA (reference sequence). These same data were also listed under a study on T cells of mothers and their children. That study adds: Donors were a few healthy Caucasian mothers and their six children.

The receptor was derived from a boy between 10 and 17 years old in good health. The V gene is TRBV20-1, the J gene TRBJ2-5; D perhaps matches TRBD2 (7 bases). Sequenced sample: blood. CDR3 coding DNA: TGCAGCGGGGGCTTGCGGGGGCTCGAAGAGACCCAGTACTTC. This codes for CSGGLRGLEETQYF.